These T cell receptor beta chains were read from a single sample in a study of vaccination and CD4 T cells after COVID-19. In TCRdb, the PCR reads were re-called with MiXCR into one record per CDR3 protein. The sample has just under 20,000 distinct CDR3 sequences, 52% seen once; the top ten hold 8% to 10%. Their cognate antigens are unknown. The sequencing input was CD4+ T cells from blood, cultured in vitro. These receptors came from a human donor who had recovered from COVID-19. Both conserved end residues are part of each CDR3. D genes are given only for firm matches. The listing skips clone size in some rows; elsewhere it reads once, few, many or a size class.

v_call	j_call	clone_size	d_call	cdr3_nt	cdr3_aa
TRBV30	TRBJ2-5	.	.	TGTGCCTGGGGCCCTGGGACTCTAGAGACCCAGTACTTC	CAWGPGTLETQYF
TRBV12-3/TRBV12-4	TRBJ1-2	.	TRBD1	TGTGCCAGCAGTTTACAGACAGGGAACTATGGCTACACCTTC	CASSLQTGNYGYTF
TRBV9	TRBJ2-5	few	.	TGTGCCAGCAGCGTCATCACCGGGACCCCAGGCAGAGAGACCCAGTACTTC	CASSVITGTPGRETQYF
TRBV20-1	TRBJ1-3	.	TRBD1	TGCAGTGCTAGAGATTTTGGACAGGGGGTCAACACCATATATTTT	CSARDFGQGVNTIYF
TRBV12-3/TRBV12-4	TRBJ1-2	.	TRBD1	TGTGCCAGCAGTCCCCGAACGGGACAGGGGGCATATGGCTACACCTTC	CASSPRTGQGAYGYTF
TRBV25-1	TRBJ1-5	.	.	TGTGCCAGCAGTGAATCCGACAGGTTGAGTCAGCCCCAGCATTTT	CASSESDRLSQPQHF
TRBV5-6	TRBJ2-3	.	TRBD1	TGTGCCAGCAGCCCCGGACAGGGACGCACAGATACGCAGTATTTT	CASSPGQGRTDTQYF
TRBV6-1	TRBJ1-1	.	TRBD1	TGTGCCAGCAGTGGGGACAGCATGAACACTGAAGCTTTCTTT	CASSGDSMNTEAFF
TRBV14	TRBJ1-1	few	.	TGTGCCAGCAGCCAAGCGGGGCAGGGTGAAGCTTTCTTT	CASSQAGQGEAFF
TRBV28	TRBJ2-3	few	TRBD2	TGTGCCAGCAGTACGACTAGCGGGGTTAGCACAGATACGCAGTATTTT	CASSTTSGVSTDTQYF
TRBV20-1	TRBJ1-5	few	.	TGCAGTGCTAGTACGTCCGGCGGTGGACAGCCCCAGCATTTT	CSASTSGGGQPQHF
TRBV2	TRBJ2-7	.	TRBD2	TGTGCCAGCAGTGAATGGCGGGGGGACCACTCCTACGAGCAGTACTTC	CASSEWRGDHSYEQYF
TRBV7-2	TRBJ2-7	.	TRBD2	TGTGCCAGCAGCCTAGCGATAGCGGGGTACTACGAGCAGTACTTC	CASSLAIAGYYEQYF
TRBV20-1	TRBJ1-5	.	.	TGCAGTGTCGCACCTCCCCGGGGCAATCAGCCCCAGCATTTT	CSVAPPRGNQPQHF
TRBV20-1	TRBJ1-2	.	TRBD1	TGCAGTGCTAGAGCCGCGCCAGGGGGAGAGTCGGGCTACACCTTC	CSARAAPGGESGYTF
TRBV6-2/TRBV6-3	TRBJ2-7	.	.	TGTGCCAGCAGTCGCCTGAGGGGGTCCAACGAGCAGTACTTC	CASSRLRGSNEQYF
TRBV24-1	TRBJ2-5	.	TRBD1	TGTGCCACCAGTGGGGGACAGCCCACGGAGACCCAGTACTTC	CATSGGQPTETQYF
TRBV12-3/TRBV12-4	TRBJ1-5	.	.	TGTGCCAGCAGTTCCCAGGAAAGGCAGCCCCAGCATTTT	CASSSQERQPQHF
TRBV6-1	TRBJ1-2	few	.	TGTGCCAGCAGGGCAAGGCCGGCTGGGGGCTACACCTTC	CASRARPAGGYTF
TRBV7-8	TRBJ2-2	few	.	TGTGCCAGCAGCTTACGAGAAAGGACTACATTTGGGACCGGGGAGCTGTTTTTT	CASSLRERTTFGTGELFF
TRBV10-3	TRBJ1-1	few	.	TGTGCCATCAGTGAGAAGGCTTTGGACACTGAAGCTTTCTTT	CAISEKALDTEAFF
TRBV6-1	TRBJ2-2	.	.	TGTGCCAGCAGCCCCCCCCCCGGCAGGGGTTACACCGGGGAGCTGTTTTTT	CASSPPPGRGYTGELFF
TRBV6-2/TRBV6-3	TRBJ2-3	.	TRBD1	TGTGCCAGCCGACAGGGGGCTGATACGCAGTATTTT	CASRQGADTQYF
TRBV4-1	TRBJ1-2	few	.	TGCGCCAGCAGCCAAGAAGGCCGAAGCTTTAACTATGGCTACACCTTC	CASSQEGRSFNYGYTF